Many counts were recorded for the clone carrying this TCR beta chain. At one boundary the junction diverges from the germline segment, which might be a read error. The germline gives CDR1 LGHDT, CDR2 YNNKEL (reference sequence). The CDR3 length is 14 residues. The data belong to a study of read filtering for tumor transcriptome and immune sequencing. Overall study context: Per sample, TCR-region reads ranged about 4.05 to 10.27 million by IR-seq, roughly 80 to 1,300 by RNA-seq.

This library used roughly 400 ng RNA and molecular barcoded adaptors spanning alpha/delta and beta/gamma chains. From the reads, TCRdb called clonotypes with MiXCR, one entry per CDR3 protein. The repertoire includes roughly 49,000 distinct CDR3 sequences, roughly 20% of them detected once, and roughly two fifths sits in the top ten. This rearrangement joins TRBV3-1 to TRBJ2-2, with TRBD2 identical over 8 bases. Sequencing was done on a sample of a population of CD138-negative cells sorted from bone marrow. The TCR originated in a donor aged 40 or over with multiple myeloma. CDR3 sequence: CASSLSGNAGELFF. DNA for the CDR3: TGTGCCAGCAGCCTTAGCGGGAACGCCGGGGAGCTGTTTTTT. Filled out from reference TRBV3-1 and TRBJ2-2, the complete variable domain reads DTAVSQTPKYLVTQMGNDKSIKCEQNLGHDTMYWYKQDSKKFLKIMFSYNNKELIINETVPNRFSPKSPDKAHLNLHINSLELGDSAVYFCASSLSGNAGELFFGEGSRLTVL.